This TCR beta chain came from a study of regulatory T cells in long-lasting Graves disease. The study, taken as a whole, reports: Persistent disease preferred TRBV28, TRBJ1-2 and TRBJ2-5. Reduced TCR diversity was observed in persistent Graves' patients versus newly diagnosed patients. Owing to a sample size that was small, accuracy may have been reduced.

Comment on this clonotype: Antigen: not known.

Time point indicated: newly diagnosed GD, antithyroid drugs for less than 3 months. PBMCs were the source of the RNA used for TCR sequencing. Patients of an endocrinology department in Xi'an, China, were included. According to the study, TCR beta libraries were built with iRepertoire HTBI primers and CDR3-region Arm-PCR. A single record per CDR3 protein comes from TCRdb applying MiXCR to the multiplex PCR reads. The data show about 310,000 distinct CDR3 sequences, with 15% to 20% seen just once and around 36% held by the top ten. V lost 1 base and J lost 1, with 12 bases in between. CDR1 and CDR2 (germline): SGHTA, FQGNSA. The CDR3 is 16 amino acids.

This receptor was identified in a female donor with Graves disease. The chain couples TRBV7-2 to TRBJ2-3; maybe TRBD1 (5 bases). Sequencing was performed on peripheral blood mononuclear cells (PBMCs), taken at new diagnosis, from a patient treated with antithyroid drugs. The CDR3 sequence: CASSLVGRVGTDTQYF. The CDR3 bases are TGTGCCAGCAGCTTAGTGGGCAGGGTTGGCACAGATACGCAGTATTTT.